The TCR beta chain described here comes from a study of T cells in Graves' hyperthyroidism and ophthalmopathy. Findings and caveats of the study: Most expanded thyroid clonotypes above 0.001 also appeared in blood. Ophthalmopathy onset followed model prediction by a median about six months.

The CDR3 length is 15 residues. CDR1 and CDR2 (germline): SGHRS, YFSETQ. The trim removed 6 bases at V and 1 base at J, leaving 7 bases unmatched. This clonotype occurred many times. Its antigen is currently unknown. RNA transcripts served as the template for amplifying TCR beta CDR3 regions. The study used the HTBI primer set for a first-round RT-PCR of the TCR CDR3. TCRdb ran MiXCR on the multiplex PCR reads and lists one entry per CDR3 protein. The profile shows about 520,000 distinct CDR3 sequences, approximately 25% of them singletons. The clonotype originates from a woman in her twenties or thirties with Graves' ophthalmopathy. The chain has TRBV5-1 and TRBJ1-1, with 9 bases fitting TRBD1. The sample taken for sequencing was blood. The CDR3 here is CASNEPGQGNTEAFF. In nucleotides, the CDR3 is TGCGCCAGCAATGAACCGGGACAGGGGAACACTGAAGCTTTCTTT.